Below are 8 T cell receptor beta chains sequenced from a single sample in a study of T cell repertoires in cytomegalovirus infection. MiXCR was run by TCRdb on the reads, yielding one entry per CDR3 protein. The sample lists approximately 250,000 distinct CDR3 sequences, 6.5% seen once, with about 6.5% in the top ten. The sequenced sample consisted of PBMCs. The receptors here all came from a human donor in good health (CMV status not recorded). Some clones in this sample may be carry-over from other donors' samples.

This clonotype has ten or more counts. V gene TRBV6-2 or TRBV6-3 combines with J gene TRBJ2-3; no firm D call. Germline loops: CDR1 MNHEY, CDR2 SVGEGT. Trimming took 6 bases from V and 0 from J, leaving 7 bases between them. CDR3 length: 13 residues. CDR3 amino acids: CASRKGSTDTQYF. CDR3 nucleotides: TGTGCCAGCAGAAAGGGAAGCACAGATACGCAGTATTTT.

The gene calls are TRBV28 and TRBJ1-5; D remains unclear. Germline V CDR1 and CDR2: MDHEN, SYDVKM. The CDR3 has 11 residues. The V end was cut by 3 bases, the J end by 12 bases, with 9 bases between. This CDR3 is CASSLGFDQHF. For the CDR3, the DNA is TGTGCCAGCAGTTTGGGCTTTGACCAGCATTTT. Variable domain in full (rest from reference TRBV28 and TRBJ1-5): DVKVTQSSRYLVKRTGEKVFLECVQDMDHENMFWYRQDPGLGLRLIYFSYDVKMKEKGDIPEGYSVSREKKERFSLILESASTNQTSMYLCASSLGFDQHFGDGTRLSIL.

The chain employs TRBV6-6 and TRBJ2-5; a possible D gene is TRBD2 (6 bases). In germline, CDR1 is MNHNY, CDR2 SVGAGI (reference sequence). The V end was cut by 10 bases, the J end by 3 bases, with 12 bases between. The CDR3 consists of 12 residues. The CDR3 here is CATADYEETQYF. As DNA, the CDR3 is TGTGCCACCGCGGACTACGAAGAGACCCAGTACTTC.

The rearrangement links TRBV29-1 to TRBJ2-7; D is unresolved. CDR3 size: 11 residues. CDR1 is SQVTM, CDR2 ANQGSEA, per germline. Trimming removed 4 bases from V and 4 bases from J, with 8 bases in between. CDR3: CSVVTIYEQYF. In DNA, the CDR3 is TGCAGCGTTGTTACGATATACGAGCAGTACTTC.

This clonotype was seen repeatedly, ten times or more. The chain employs TRBV7-6 and TRBJ2-1, with 8 bases fitting TRBD1. The germline V gene encodes CDR1 SGHVS and CDR2 FNYEAQ. This CDR3 has 15 residues. The V segment lost 2 bases and the J segment 7 bases; nucleotides outside the gene matches: 7. CDR3 sequence: CASSLRQGTANEQFF. The DNA of the CDR3 is TGTGCCAGCAGCTTACGACAGGGGACAGCAAATGAGCAGTTCTTC. The complete variable domain, with remaining parts taken from reference TRBV7-6 and TRBJ2-1, reads GAGVSQSPRYKVTKRGQDVALRCDPISGHVSLYWYRQALGQGPEFLTYFNYEAQQDKSGLPNDRFSAERPEGSISTLTIQRTEQRDSAMYRCASSLRQGTANEQFFGPGTRLTVL.

Many counts were recorded for this clonotype. V gene TRBV7-8 combines with J gene TRBJ2-5, with 7 bases identical to TRBD1. This CDR3 has 15 residues. Germline V gene data show CDR1 as SGHVS and CDR2 as FQNEAQ. Losses at the gene ends were 0 bases for V and 4 bases for J; bases not matched to a gene: 5. The CDR3 protein is CASSLAMTGRETQYF. The CDR3, as DNA: TGTGCCAGCAGCTTAGCTATGACAGGGCGAGAGACCCAGTACTTC.

This clonotype was observed at least ten times. The V gene is TRBV7-2, the J gene TRBJ1-1; D not resolved. The CDR3 contains 12 residues. Germline V gives CDR1 SGHTA, CDR2 FQGNSA. The V end lost 6 bases, the J end lost 6 bases, and 11 bases lay between the germline ends. The CDR3 spells CASRQGPAEAFF. CDR3 nucleotide sequence: TGTGCCAGCAGACAAGGGCCCGCTGAAGCTTTCTTT. The full variable domain, in which reference TRBV7-2 and TRBJ1-1 provide the parts outside the CDR3, is GAGVSQSPSNKVTEKGKDVELRCDPISGHTALYWYRQSLGQGLEFLIYFQGNSAPDKSGLPSDRFSAERTGGSVSTLTIQRTQQEDSAVYLCASRQGPAEAFFGQGTRLTVV.

This clonotype showed up many times. This sequence joins TRBV7-9 and TRBJ2-5, with D uncertain. Trimming left V 1 base short and J 5 bases short, with 14 bases between. This CDR3 comprises 15 residues. CDR1 and CDR2 from the germline V gene are SEHNR and FQNEAQ (reference sequence). The CDR3 here is CASSLVVSGFETQYF. CDR3 nucleotides: TGTGCCAGCAGCTTAGTCGTCTCCGGGTTTGAGACCCAGTACTTC.